This paragraph covers one T cell receptor beta chain sequence. Its antigen remains unidentified. The V and J ends lost 5 bases and 1 base, in that order; junction bases with no gene match: 10. The CDR3 consists of 19 residues. The germline V gene encodes CDR1 LGHDT and CDR2 YNNKEL (reference sequence). This entry belongs to a study of blood T cells in healthy people across ages. Study outcomes and limitations: TCR beta diversity tracked closely with naive T cell percentage.

The second PCR ran roughly 7 to 11 cycles with a sample-barcoded 5' primer and J-beta primers. TCRdb redid the calling of the 5' RACE reads with MiXCR, one entry per CDR3 protein. The table includes 1.5 million to 2 million distinct CDR3 sequences, around 48% detected once. The sequence was collected from a woman between 40 and 55 years old in good health. The sample taken for sequencing was blood. The rearrangement uses TRBV3-1 and TRBJ2-3, with 15 bases matching TRBD2. The CDR3 sequence: CASSSPGTSGGTGTDTQYF. The CDR3 DNA sequence: TGTGCCAGCAGCTCTCCCGGGACTAGCGGGGGGACCGGCACAGATACGCAGTATTTT.